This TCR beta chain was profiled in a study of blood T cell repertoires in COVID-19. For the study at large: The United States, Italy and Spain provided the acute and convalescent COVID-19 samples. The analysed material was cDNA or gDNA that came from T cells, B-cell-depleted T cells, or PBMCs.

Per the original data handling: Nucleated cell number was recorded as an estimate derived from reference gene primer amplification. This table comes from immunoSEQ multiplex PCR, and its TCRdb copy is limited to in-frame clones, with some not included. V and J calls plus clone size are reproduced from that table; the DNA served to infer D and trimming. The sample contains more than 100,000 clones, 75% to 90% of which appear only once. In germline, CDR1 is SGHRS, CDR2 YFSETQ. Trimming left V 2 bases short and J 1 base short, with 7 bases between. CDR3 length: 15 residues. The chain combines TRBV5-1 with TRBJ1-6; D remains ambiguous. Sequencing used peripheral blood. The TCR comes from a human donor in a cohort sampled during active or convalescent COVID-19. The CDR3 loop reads CASSFGGSYNSPLHF. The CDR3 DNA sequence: TGCGCCAGCAGCTTTGGCGGTTCCTATAATTCACCCCTCCACTTT.